A single count supports the clone carrying this TCR beta chain. Other DNA sequences from this sample encode an identical CDR3 as well. Assay used: immunoSEQ multiplex PCR; TCRdb lists only in-frame clones, some missing. Seen here are more than 110,000 clones, about 83% observed once, and the top ten hold more than 3.5%. Per germline, CDR1 SGDLS and CDR2 YYNGEE. CDR3 length equals 16 residues. Losses at the gene ends were 0 bases for V and 3 bases for J; bases not matched to a gene: 6. This record comes from a study of blood T cell repertoires in COVID-19. Study-level information: From the United States, Italy and Spain came samples of acute and convalescent COVID-19. PBMCs, B-cell-depleted T cells, or T cells provided the cDNA or gDNA that made up the material.

The material sequenced was peripheral blood. The chain employs TRBV9 and TRBJ2-3; TRBD2 aligns across 8 bases. The sequence came from a woman in her forties with acute or convalescent COVID-19. In nucleotides, the CDR3 is TGTGCCAGCAGCGTAGGTTCGTCGGGGGGGACAGATACGCAGTATTTT. Its translation: CASSVGSSGGTDTQYF.